One T cell receptor beta chain is described in this entry. TCRdb's copy holds only in-frame clones and misses some; the assay was immunoSEQ multiplex PCR. Counted here are hundreds of thousands of clones, about 87% occurring once; the ten biggest clones make up roughly 1.6%. Recruitment covered 25 or so US areas and drew participants whose ages spanned roughly 18 to 100 years. Grouping used clinical history reported by participants in a survey and questionnaire. The data are from a study of blood T cell repertoires in COVID-19. In the study overall: COVID-19 samples, acute and convalescent, were from the United States, Italy and Spain. Sources were T cells, B-cell-depleted T cells, or PBMCs; the material itself was cDNA or gDNA.

The CDR3 sequence is 14 residues long. Per germline, CDR1 SGHTA and CDR2 FQGTGA. V dropped 5 bases and J dropped 4 bases, with 15 bases sitting between them. The chain combines TRBV7-3 with TRBJ2-7, with a weak D call TRBD1 (6 bases). Sample: PBMCs or T cells enriched from blood (not recorded which). The receptor was isolated from a woman in her fifties or sixties who had recovered from COVID-19. The CDR3 here is CASSPVAGTYEQYF. The CDR3 nucleotides read TGTGCCAGCAGCCCAGTCGCTGGGACATACGAGCAGTACTTC. Supplemented by reference TRBV7-3 and TRBJ2-7, the full variable domain reads GAGVSQTPSNKVTEKGKYVELRCDPISGHTALYWYRQSLGQGPEFLIYFQGTGAADDSGLPNDRFFAVRPEGSVSTLKIQRTERGDSAVYLCASSPVAGTYEQYFGPGTRLTVT.